This record looks at one TCR beta chain sequence and its context. This sample is part of a study of blood T cell repertoires in COVID-19. Among Cohort 3 donors, those recovered had two negative PCRs, clearance, or symptom resolution. In the source study's methods: How many nucleated cells were present was estimated from reference gene primer amplification. Profiled with immunoSEQ multiplex PCR; TCRdb holds only in-frame clones, not every one. V, J and clone size derive from that table, while D and trimming were established from the DNA sequence. The sample carries hundreds of thousands of clones, about 87% recorded once. This CDR3 region has 19 residues. Germline-derived CDR1 and CDR2 are MGHRA and YSYEKL. J lost 0 bases, V lost 1 base, and 9 bases had no gene match.

This receptor was identified in a woman aged 18-30 years who had recovered from COVID-19. V usage is TRBV4-1 and J usage is TRBJ2-1; 10 positions agree with TRBD2. Sample: PBMCs or T cells enriched from blood (not recorded which). DNA of the CDR3: TGCGCCAGCAGCCAAGGAATTAGCGGGGGGTCTAGCTCCTACAATGAGCAGTTCTTC. It specifies CASSQGISGGSSSYNEQFF.